The 23 T cell receptor beta chains below were found in one sample sequenced in a study of blood T cell repertoires in COVID-19. Sequencing was performed with immunoSEQ multiplex PCR; in TCRdb, only in-frame clones are kept and a portion is missing. The repertoire holds approximately 380,000 clones, with 85% as singletons. Sequencing used peripheral blood. The source is a woman aged 18 to 35 with acute or convalescent COVID-19.

The chain is built from TRBV7-8 and TRBJ2-1; TRBD2 aligns across 12 bases. V was pared by 1 base and J by 2 bases, with 6 bases of the junction left unmatched. Per the germline V gene, CDR1 is SGHVS and CDR2 is FQNEAQ. The CDR3 loop spans 18 amino acids. The DNA of the CDR3 is TGTGCCAGCAGCTTAGAACTAGCGGGAGGTTGGACCTACAATGAGCAGTTCTTC. It is translated as CASSLELAGGWTYNEQFF. The full variable domain, rest sourced from reference TRBV7-8 and TRBJ2-1, is GAGVSQSPRYKVAKRGQDVALRCDPISGHVSLFWYQQALGQGPEFLTYFQNEAQLDKSGLPSDRFFAERPEGSVSTLKIQRTQQEDSAVYLCASSLELAGGWTYNEQFFGPGTRLTVL.

J is TRBJ1-1 and V is TRBV9; D is perhaps TRBD1 (6 bases). The CDR3 consists of 16 residues. CDR1 SGDLS and CDR2 YYNGEE come from the germline V gene. Trimming shortened V by 4 bases and J by 3 bases, and 19 bases separated the two germline ends. Written as DNA, the CDR3 is TGTGCCAGCAGCTCAAATCGCGGGGGCGATCACACTGAAGCTTTCTTT. It specifies CASSSNRGGDHTEAFF.

The gene calls are TRBV19 and TRBJ1-1; possibly TRBD1 for D (5 bases). Trimming took 4 bases from V and 4 from J, leaving 13 bases between them. This CDR3 has 14 residues. CDR1 is LNHDA and CDR2 is SQIVND in the germline V gene (reference sequence). As DNA, the CDR3 is TGTGCCAGTAGTACCGCAGGGAGGGCCACTGAAGCTTTCTTT. It yields the protein CASSTAGRATEAFF.

The chain uses TRBV14 and TRBJ2-7; 10 bases line up with TRBD1. J gave up 2 bases and V 4 bases, and 2 bases lay outside the gene matches. The CDR3 totals 14 residues. CDR1 and CDR2 (germline): SGHDN, FVKESK. The CDR3 loop is CASSPGQGPYEQYF. In nucleotides, the CDR3 is TGTGCCAGCAGCCCGGGACAGGGGCCCTACGAGCAGTACTTC.

This chain uses TRBV30 with TRBJ1-5; 7 positions agree with TRBD1. The CDR3 is 14 residues long. Per germline, CDR1 GTSNPN and CDR2 SVGIG (reference sequence). The V segment lost 2 bases and the J segment 4 bases; nucleotides outside the gene matches: 5. For the CDR3, the DNA is TGTGCCTGGAGTACCGGGACAGTGAATCAGCCCCAGCATTTT. Translated, it gives CAWSTGTVNQPQHF.

CDR3 sequence (DNA): TGTGCCAGCAGTGACCCTGACAGGCTCAATGACTATGGCTACACCTTC. It encodes CASSDPDRLNDYGYTF. V and J are TRBV6-4 and TRBJ1-2, with D possibly TRBD1 on 6 matching bases. This CDR3 spans 16 amino acids. The ends were cut back, 2 bases at V and 3 bases at J, with 16 bases in the middle. From germline, CDR1 is MRHNA and CDR2 SNTAGT.

The V gene is TRBV5-1, the J gene TRBJ2-1; D possibly corresponds to TRBD1 (6 bases). V shed 1 base and J shed 15 bases, with 23 bases lying between them. This CDR3 comprises 15 residues. Germline V lookup: CDR1 SGHRS, CDR2 YFSETQ. The CDR3 sequence is CASSLRVMGADPPFF. Written as DNA, the CDR3 is TGCGCCAGCAGCTTGCGTGTGATGGGGGCGGATCCCCCGTTCTTC.

The J gene is TRBJ1-2, the V gene TRBV10-2, with D unclear. Trimming shortened V by 8 bases and J by 10 bases, and 20 bases separated the two germline ends. The CDR3 sequence is 13 residues long. Per the germline V gene, CDR1 is WSHSY and CDR2 is SAAADI. CDR3 residues: CASGHDQALDYTF. CDR3 in DNA: TGCGCCAGCGGGCATGACCAGGCGTTGGACTACACCTTC.

The chain is built from TRBV3-1 (or the pseudogene TRBV3-2) and TRBJ2-5, with D perhaps TRBD2 (5 bases). The CDR3 runs to 14 residues. The V end was cut by 1 base, the J end by 2 bases, with 8 bases between. Per the germline V gene, CDR1 is LGHDT and CDR2 is YNNKEL (reference sequence). CDR3 DNA: TGTGCCAGCAGCCAAGTACGGGGACAAGAGACCCAGTACTTC. Translation gives CASSQVRGQETQYF.

The chain links TRBV6-5 to TRBJ2-3, with D unresolved. Germline V gene data show CDR1 as MNHEY and CDR2 as SVGAGI. V lost 7 bases and J lost 4, with 18 bases in between. The CDR3 extends over 15 amino acids. The CDR3 loop is CASIAPGVYADTQYF. CDR3 DNA sequence: TGTGCCAGCATCGCTCCCGGAGTCTACGCAGATACGCAGTATTTT.

The chain couples TRBV5-1 to TRBJ1-2, with 9 bases lining up with TRBD1. Losses at the gene ends were 3 bases for V and 4 bases for J; bases not matched to a gene: 7. The CDR3 has 15 residues. CDR1 and CDR2 (germline): SGHRS, YFSETQ. CDR3 sequence reads: CASSSSDRGGYGYTF. For the CDR3, the DNA is TGCGCCAGCAGCTCATCGGACAGGGGCGGCTATGGCTACACCTTC.

V and J are TRBV5-3 and TRBJ1-5; 7 bases are shared with TRBD1. TRBV5-3 is an open reading frame whose function is uncertain. The V and J ends lost 5 bases and 3 bases, in that order; junction bases with no gene match: 11. This CDR3 spans 16 amino acids. The CDR3 loop reads CARSPKGQISNQPQHF. CDR3 in DNA: TGTGCCAGAAGTCCTAAGGGACAGATTTCCAATCAGCCCCAGCATTTT.

To note about this clone: The junction departs from the called germline gene at one end, perhaps through a read error. The V gene is TRBV5-1, the J gene TRBJ1-4, with D possibly being TRBD1 (5 bases). Germline loops: CDR1 SGHRS, CDR2 YFSETQ. The CDR3 sequence is 16 residues long. The CDR3 reads CARSRAAGGFEEKLFF. The CDR3 nucleotides are TGCGCCCGCAGCCGGGCCGCGGGGGGGTTCGAGGAAAAACTGTTTTTT.

This chain links TRBV6-5 with TRBJ2-7, with D perhaps TRBD1 (7 bases). V dropped 5 bases and J dropped 6 bases, with 17 bases sitting between them. Germline CDR1 is MNHEY and CDR2 is SVGAGI. The CDR3 runs to 14 residues. Here the CDR3 reads CASSRGTEQSEQYF. DNA for the CDR3: TGTGCCAGCAGTCGCGGGACAGAACAGTCCGAGCAGTACTTC.

The rearrangement links TRBV7-2 to TRBJ1-1; 7 bases fit TRBD1. Germline loops: CDR1 SGHTA, CDR2 FQGNSA. The trim removed 3 bases at V and 1 base at J, leaving 2 bases unmatched. The CDR3 sequence is 14 residues long. CDR3 DNA sequence: TGTGCCAGCAGCTTCCACAGGGGGAACACTGAAGCTTTCTTT. It yields the protein CASSFHRGNTEAFF.

This clone showed up just a few times. The CDR3 here is CASSEAGRANGYTF. Written as DNA, the CDR3 is TGTGCCAGCAGTGAAGCGGGCAGGGCGAATGGCTACACCTTC. This sequence joins TRBV6-1 and TRBJ1-2; D might be TRBD1 (5 bases). The CDR3 extends over 14 amino acids. The germline V gene encodes CDR1 MNHNS and CDR2 SASEGT. The V gene lost 0 bases and the J gene lost 6 bases, with 11 bases spanning the gap.

The chain joins TRBV10-3 to TRBJ1-5; 7 positions match TRBD1. Germline V lookup: CDR1 ENHRY, CDR2 SYGVKD. This CDR3 contains 15 residues. Germline trimming cut 0 bases from V and 1 base from J; bases unmatched to any gene: 0. CDR3 amino acids: CAISESGQSNQPQHF. CDR3 DNA: TGTGCCATCAGTGAGTCGGGACAGAGCAATCAGCCCCAGCATTTT.

The V call is TRBV18, the J call TRBJ2-1; 8 bases fit TRBD1. The CDR3 totals 15 residues. Germline-derived CDR1 and CDR2 are KGHSH and LQKENI. J lost 7 bases, V lost 5 bases, and 10 bases had no gene match. The CDR3 region has the DNA TGTGCCAGCTCAATCGGACAGGGTGTATTGAATGAGCAGTTCTTC. It translates to CASSIGQGVLNEQFF.

This chain uses TRBV21-1 with TRBJ2-5; TRBD2, as called in the table, went unchecked against the DNA. TRBV21-1 is listed as a pseudogene. The CDR3 has 15 residues. Written as DNA, the CDR3 is TGTGCCAGCGCCCGGAGGGAAATCAAAAAAGAGACCCAGTACTTC. The encoded protein is CASARREIKKETQYF.

This clone was recorded a few times. The chain couples TRBV19 to TRBJ1-1; a weak D match, TRBD1 (5 bases). The CDR3 has 17 amino acids. Per the germline V gene, CDR1 is LNHDA and CDR2 is SQIVND (reference sequence). Trimming took 5 bases from V and 1 from J, leaving 20 bases between them. The CDR3 sequence is CASSVGRLDRENTEAFF. Here the CDR3 DNA reads TGTGCCAGTAGTGTAGGCCGACTAGACAGAGAGAACACTGAAGCTTTCTTT.

V gene TRBV9 combines with J gene TRBJ2-3, with a weak D call TRBD1 (5 bases). The CDR3 runs 12 residues. V gave up 0 bases and J gave up 6 bases, with 5 bases separating them. Germline CDR1 reads SGDLS; CDR2 reads YYNGEE. The CDR3 protein is CASSVGQDTQYF. In DNA form, the CDR3 reads TGTGCCAGCAGCGTAGGACAGGATACGCAGTATTTT.

This clone was observed once. The chain has TRBV19 and TRBJ1-1; 7 bases are shared with TRBD1. The CDR3 sequence is 14 residues long. V shed 7 bases and J 8 bases; nucleotides not matched to a gene: 13. Per germline, CDR1 LNHDA and CDR2 SQIVND (reference sequence). CDR3 region: CASTKGDSLREAFF. The CDR3 region has the DNA TGTGCCAGTACTAAGGGGGACAGCCTAAGAGAAGCTTTCTTT.

The chain uses TRBV7-2 and TRBJ1-3, with 7 bases aligning to TRBD1. The germline V gene encodes CDR1 SGHTA and CDR2 FQGNSA. V lost 6 bases to trimming and J lost 4 bases; unmatched junction nucleotides: 3. CDR3 size: 13 residues. The CDR3 loop is CASRDRNGNTIYF. CDR3 nucleotide sequence: TGTGCCAGCAGGGACAGGAACGGAAACACCATATATTTT.